A selection of T cell receptor beta chains follows, all from one sample in a study of blood T cell repertoires in COVID-19. Generated by immunoSEQ multiplex PCR, the TCRdb table keeps only in-frame clones and is missing some. The repertoire has some 220,000 clones, about 80% of them found once; the top ten carry approximately 1.3%. The sample comprised PBMCs or T cells enriched from blood (not recorded which). The receptors were sampled from a woman aged 40-49 years with acute COVID-19. Each CDR3 is given with its conserved first and last residue. Each record gives: V gene, D gene, clone size, J gene, CDR3 DNA, CDR3 protein. D genes are given only for firm matches. Clone size is not always given. Where it is, it says once, few, many or a class for expanded clones.

v_gene: TRBV5-1
d_gene: TRBD2
abundance: -
j_gene: TRBJ2-1
CDR3nt: TGCGCCAGCAGCGGGACATCTAGCGGGGCTTACAATGAGCAGTTCTTC
CDR3aa: CASSGTSSGAYNEQFF

v_gene: TRBV3-1/TRBV3-2
d_gene: -
abundance: -
j_gene: TRBJ1-2
CDR3nt: TGTGCCAGCAGGACTGGAGATAACTATGGCTACACCTTC
CDR3aa: CASRTGDNYGYTF

v_gene: TRBV28
d_gene: TRBD1
abundance: -
j_gene: TRBJ2-6
CDR3nt: TGTGCCAGCAGTTTAAACCCCCCGACAGGGTCTAGCTCTGGGGCCAACGTCCTGACTTTC
CDR3aa: CASSLNPPTGSSSGANVLTF

v_gene: TRBV7-9
d_gene: -
abundance: -
j_gene: TRBJ2-1
CDR3nt: TGTGCCAGCAGCTTAAGGCCGGGCTACAATGAGCAGTTCTTC
CDR3aa: CASSLRPGYNEQFF

v_gene: TRBV6-2/TRBV6-3
d_gene: -
abundance: -
j_gene: TRBJ2-5
CDR3nt: TGTGCCAGCAGTTACACCCCCCGGGAGATTGTAGAGACCCAGTACTTC
CDR3aa: CASSYTPREIVETQYF

v_gene: TRBV19
d_gene: -
abundance: -
j_gene: TRBJ1-3
CDR3nt: TGTGCCAGTAGTATTTCCTACTCTGGAAACACCATATATTTT
CDR3aa: CASSISYSGNTIYF

v_gene: TRBV2
d_gene: -
abundance: -
j_gene: TRBJ1-3
CDR3nt: TGTGCCAGCAGTGGGGCCTCCTCTGGAAACACCATATATTTT
CDR3aa: CASSGASSGNTIYF

v_gene: TRBV30
d_gene: -
abundance: -
j_gene: TRBJ1-6
CDR3nt: TGTGCCTGGAGTGTGCCCGGAGGCAATTCACCCCTCCACTTT
CDR3aa: CAWSVPGGNSPLHF

v_gene: TRBV29-1
d_gene: -
abundance: -
j_gene: TRBJ1-1
CDR3nt: TGCAGCGTCGACAAAGGGGGGGACACTGAAGCTTTCTTT
CDR3aa: CSVDKGGDTEAFF

v_gene: TRBV2
d_gene: TRBD1
abundance: -
j_gene: TRBJ1-1
CDR3nt: TGTGCCAGCAGTCCCGACGGACAGGGGAACACTGAAGCTTTCTTT
CDR3aa: CASSPDGQGNTEAFF

v_gene: TRBV6-5
d_gene: -
abundance: -
j_gene: TRBJ1-5
CDR3nt: TGTGCCAGCAGGACGGACGGGAGTAGCAATCAGCCCCAGCATTTT
CDR3aa: CASRTDGSSNQPQHF

v_gene: TRBV2
d_gene: -
abundance: -
j_gene: TRBJ1-5
CDR3nt: TGTGCCAGCAGTGAGGGCGGTTTGGGGGGTCAGCCCCAGCATTTT
CDR3aa: CASSEGGLGGQPQHF

v_gene: TRBV27
d_gene: TRBD2
abundance: -
j_gene: TRBJ2-2
CDR3nt: TGTGCCAGCAGTTTAGGGTCTCTAGCGGGGGTGAACACCGGGGAGCTGTTTTTT
CDR3aa: CASSLGSLAGVNTGELFF

v_gene: TRBV6-5
d_gene: TRBD1
abundance: once
j_gene: TRBJ1-5
CDR3nt: TGTGCCACCCAGACAGGGGACTACAATCAGCCCCAGCATTTT
CDR3aa: CATQTGDYNQPQHF

v_gene: TRBV4-1
d_gene: -
abundance: -
j_gene: TRBJ1-2
CDR3nt: TGCGCCAGCAGCCAAGATCTCAGGTCTAACTATGGCTACACCTTC
CDR3aa: CASSQDLRSNYGYTF

v_gene: TRBV5-6
d_gene: TRBD1
abundance: -
j_gene: TRBJ1-5
CDR3nt: TGTGCCAGCAGCAACAGGGGATCGCCCCAGCATTTT
CDR3aa: CASSNRGSPQHF

v_gene: TRBV29-1
d_gene: -
abundance: -
j_gene: TRBJ2-7
CDR3nt: TGCAGCGGGATCCGGGACAACTCCTACGAGCAGTACTTC
CDR3aa: CSGIRDNSYEQYF

v_gene: TRBV9
d_gene: -
abundance: -
j_gene: TRBJ2-5
CDR3nt: TGTGCCAGCAGCGTAGGGGGCCCAACCGGGGAGACCCAGTACTTC
CDR3aa: CASSVGGPTGETQYF

v_gene: TRBV3-1/TRBV3-2
d_gene: -
abundance: few
j_gene: TRBJ2-7
CDR3nt: TGTGCCAGCAGCGACACCCTCCGGGGCTACGAGCAGTACTTC
CDR3aa: CASSDTLRGYEQYF

v_gene: TRBV24-1
d_gene: -
abundance: -
j_gene: TRBJ2-3
CDR3nt: TGTGCCACCAGTGATTTGAGGAGCCTTAGCACAGATACGCAGTATTTT
CDR3aa: CATSDLRSLSTDTQYF

v_gene: TRBV12-2
d_gene: -
abundance: once
j_gene: TRBJ1-3
CDR3nt: TGTGCAAGTCGCATAGGACAGGGAGATGCTGGAAACACCATATATTTT
CDR3aa: CASRIGQGDAGNTIYF

v_gene: TRBV14
d_gene: -
abundance: -
j_gene: TRBJ1-5
CDR3nt: TGTGCCAGCAGCCAAGTAAGCAATCAGCCCCAGCATTTT
CDR3aa: CASSQVSNQPQHF

v_gene: TRBV28
d_gene: TRBD2
abundance: -
j_gene: TRBJ2-7
CDR3nt: TGTGCCAGCAGTAAACTAGCGGGGGTCCCCGCGCAGTACTTC
CDR3aa: CASSKLAGVPAQYF

v_gene: TRBV19
d_gene: TRBD1
abundance: -
j_gene: TRBJ2-4
CDR3nt: TGTGCCAGTCACGGGACAGGTGAAAACATTCAGTACTTC
CDR3aa: CASHGTGENIQYF

v_gene: TRBV28
d_gene: TRBD1
abundance: -
j_gene: TRBJ1-3
CDR3nt: TGTGCCAGCGGACAGGCATTCTCTGGAAACACCATATATTTT
CDR3aa: CASGQAFSGNTIYF

v_gene: TRBV29-1
d_gene: -
abundance: -
j_gene: TRBJ2-7
CDR3nt: TGCAGCGGGTCCCGGGGATCCAACGAGCAGTACTTC
CDR3aa: CSGSRGSNEQYF

v_gene: TRBV3-1/TRBV3-2
d_gene: -
abundance: -
j_gene: TRBJ1-2
CDR3nt: TGTGCCAGCAGCCACTACCGGGACATCAACTATGGCTACACCTTC
CDR3aa: CASSHYRDINYGYTF

v_gene: TRBV27
d_gene: TRBD1
abundance: -
j_gene: TRBJ1-6
CDR3nt: TGTGCCAGCAGTTCCCAACAGGGGTATAATTCACCCCTCCACTTT
CDR3aa: CASSSQQGYNSPLHF

v_gene: TRBV4-2
d_gene: TRBD2
abundance: -
j_gene: TRBJ2-2
CDR3nt: TGTGCCAGCAGCCAAGATCCGGGACTAGCGGGGGGGTCCACCGGGGAGCTGTTTTTT
CDR3aa: CASSQDPGLAGGSTGELFF

v_gene: TRBV30
d_gene: -
abundance: -
j_gene: TRBJ1-1
CDR3nt: TGTGCCTGGAGTGAGGAGAGGGAAGCTTTCTTT
CDR3aa: CAWSEEREAFF

v_gene: TRBV4-1
d_gene: TRBD1
abundance: -
j_gene: TRBJ2-5
CDR3nt: TGCGCCAGCAGCCAGGGGCACAGGGGGACCCAAGAGACCCAGTACTTC
CDR3aa: CASSQGHRGTQETQYF

v_gene: TRBV27
d_gene: TRBD1
abundance: -
j_gene: TRBJ2-5
CDR3nt: TGTGCCAGCCGACAGGGGGGAGGAGTGACCCAGTACTTC
CDR3aa: CASRQGGGVTQYF

v_gene: TRBV5-1
d_gene: TRBD1
abundance: few
j_gene: TRBJ1-3
CDR3nt: TGCGCCAGCAGCCCGATGACAGGGCCCTCTGGAAACACCATATATTTT
CDR3aa: CASSPMTGPSGNTIYF

v_gene: TRBV18
d_gene: -
abundance: -
j_gene: TRBJ2-2
CDR3nt: TGTGCCAGCTCAACGGGACTTAACACCGGGGAGCTGTTTTTT
CDR3aa: CASSTGLNTGELFF

v_gene: TRBV10-3
d_gene: -
abundance: -
j_gene: TRBJ1-1
CDR3nt: TGTGCCATCAGTGAATTAGAGATGAACACTGAAGCTTTCTTT
CDR3aa: CAISELEMNTEAFF

v_gene: TRBV19
d_gene: TRBD1
abundance: -
j_gene: TRBJ2-2
CDR3nt: TGTGCCAGTAGTATAAGGGGACAGGGGATATCGGGGGAGCTGTTTTTT
CDR3aa: CASSIRGQGISGELFF

v_gene: TRBV2
d_gene: -
abundance: -
j_gene: TRBJ2-5
CDR3nt: TGTGCCAGCAGTGAATTTGGAGGAGAGACCCAGTACTTC
CDR3aa: CASSEFGGETQYF

v_gene: TRBV9
d_gene: TRBD1
abundance: -
j_gene: TRBJ1-2
CDR3nt: TGTGCCAGCAGCGCGAGACCGGGACAGATATATGGCTACACCTTC
CDR3aa: CASSARPGQIYGYTF

v_gene: TRBV5-4
d_gene: TRBD1
abundance: many
j_gene: TRBJ2-1
CDR3nt: TGTGCCAGCAGCCGACAGGGGGGTTCGAATGAGCAGTTCTTC
CDR3aa: CASSRQGGSNEQFF

v_gene: TRBV28
d_gene: TRBD2
abundance: once
j_gene: TRBJ2-7
CDR3nt: TGTGCCAGCAGCTCTCCGGGACTAGCCGCCTACGAGCAGTACTTC
CDR3aa: CASSSPGLAAYEQYF

v_gene: TRBV27
d_gene: -
abundance: -
j_gene: TRBJ1-5
CDR3nt: TGTGCCAGCAGTTTATCTGGAGATCAGCCCCAGCATTTT
CDR3aa: CASSLSGDQPQHF

v_gene: TRBV3-1/TRBV3-2
d_gene: TRBD2
abundance: -
j_gene: TRBJ2-3
CDR3nt: TGTGCCAGCAGCCAAGGGCTAGCGGACACAGATACGCAGTATTTT
CDR3aa: CASSQGLADTDTQYF

v_gene: TRBV13
d_gene: -
abundance: -
j_gene: TRBJ1-1
CDR3nt: TGTGCCAGCAGCCGGGGACACTTGAACACTGAAGCTTTCTTT
CDR3aa: CASSRGHLNTEAFF

v_gene: TRBV5-1
d_gene: TRBD1
abundance: -
j_gene: TRBJ1-4
CDR3nt: TGCGCCAGCAGCTTTTGGCAGGGGGGAACTAATGAAAAACTGTTTTTT
CDR3aa: CASSFWQGGTNEKLFF